The 19 T cell receptor beta chains below were found in one sample sequenced in a study of cytomegalovirus exposure and HLA in healthy donors. The method was immunoSEQ multiplex PCR; TCRdb's version includes in-frame clones alone and lacks a portion of them. The sample holds under 150,000 clones, 84% seen once. Source material: PBMCs. These receptors came from a woman aged 30 to 39 in good health and CMV-seronegative.

The chain is built from TRBV6-5 and TRBJ1-5, with no clear D. V shed 6 bases and J shed 2 bases, with 14 bases lying between them. Germline V gene sequence: CDR1 MNHEY, CDR2 SVGAGI. The CDR3 runs 15 residues. CDR3 nucleotide sequence: TGTGCCAGCAGCCTCCGAGGAGGCGGCAATCAGCCCCAGCATTTT. It is translated as CASSLRGGGNQPQHF.

For the CDR3, the DNA is TGTGCCAGCAGCGTAGCTAGGACAGGGAGAGGCTACACCTTC. As protein: CASSVARTGRGYTF. The chain links TRBV9 to TRBJ1-2, with 8 positions matching TRBD1. There are 14 residues in the CDR3. The J segment lost 8 bases and the V segment lost 0 bases, leaving 6 bases of the junction unmatched. Germline V gives CDR1 SGDLS, CDR2 YYNGEE.

The chain links TRBV28 to TRBJ2-7; TRBD1 agrees at 10 bases. The CDR3 is made up of 18 amino acids. V lost 8 bases and J lost 4; bases outside the gene matches: 20. Germline V gives CDR1 MDHEN, CDR2 SYDVKM. The CDR3 DNA reads TGTGCCAGCGGCCTTACCCCCGGGCCGGGACAGGGGAAGTACGAGCAGTACTTC. It encodes CASGLTPGPGQGKYEQYF.

With respect to this clone: This specimen includes other DNA sequences encoding the same CDR3. The V gene is TRBV4-3, the J gene TRBJ1-1; D is uncertain. There are 13 residues in the CDR3. Germline V gene sequence: CDR1 LGHNA, CDR2 YSLEER. V shed 0 bases and J shed 1 base, with 3 bases lying between them. Here the CDR3 reads CASSQDRNTEAFF. The CDR3 DNA is TGCGCCAGCAGCCAAGATAGGAACACTGAAGCTTTCTTT.

The chain uses TRBV10-3 and TRBJ2-1; 9 bases are shared with TRBD2. In germline, CDR1 is ENHRY, CDR2 SYGVKD. This CDR3 spans 15 amino acids. Trimming removed 10 bases from V and 2 bases from J; junction bases left unmatched: 9. The CDR3 spells CASNTAGGPYNEQFF. The CDR3 DNA is TGTGCCAGCAATACAGCGGGGGGTCCCTACAATGAGCAGTTCTTC.

This chain joins TRBV9 and TRBJ1-2; 7 bases align to TRBD1. Germline assignment: CDR1 SGDLS and CDR2 YYNGEE. With V trimmed by 4 bases and J by 6 bases, 9 bases remained unmatched. The CDR3 sequence is 14 residues long. The CDR3 is CASSTRTGVNGYTF. CDR3 DNA sequence: TGTGCCAGCAGCACCCGGACAGGTGTTAATGGCTACACCTTC.

J is TRBJ1-4 and V is TRBV27, with D hard to call. The germline CDR1 and CDR2 sequences are MNHEY and SMNVEV (reference sequence). V gave up 5 bases and J gave up 8 bases, with 18 bases separating them. The CDR3 covers 15 residues. The CDR3 spells CASSRLRESREKLFF. The CDR3 DNA sequence: TGTGCCAGCAGTCGTCTCCGGGAATCCAGGGAAAAACTGTTTTTT.

The genes are TRBV6-6 and TRBJ1-2; D is possibly TRBD1 (6 bases). Germline V gene data show CDR1 as MNHNY and CDR2 as SVGAGI (reference sequence). Trimming removed 7 bases at V and 8 bases at J, with 17 bases between. This CDR3 is built from 13 residues. In nucleotides, the CDR3 is TGTGCCAGCACCCAATGGGGGCGTCAAGGCTACACCTTC. It specifies CASTQWGRQGYTF.

The chain has TRBV11-2 and TRBJ2-2, with a weak D call TRBD2 (6 bases). CDR1 and CDR2 (germline): SGHAT, FQNNGV. V was pared by 5 bases and J by 8 bases, with 12 bases between. The CDR3 covers 13 residues. This CDR3 reads CASSLGTPGELFF. The CDR3, as DNA: TGTGCCAGCAGCCTCGGGACTCCTGGGGAGCTGTTTTTT.

The V call is TRBV29-1, the J call TRBJ2-5; 8 nucleotides agree with TRBD2. CDR1 and CDR2 from the germline V gene are SQVTM and ANQGSEA. The CDR3 has 13 amino acids. Trimming removed 7 bases from V and 5 bases from J; junction bases left unmatched: 9. CDR3 in amino acids: CSACGGTHETQYF. DNA of the CDR3: TGCAGCGCTTGCGGGGGGACGCACGAGACCCAGTACTTC.

The gene calls are TRBV6-5 and TRBJ1-5; D call uncertain. CDR1 and CDR2 from the germline V gene are MNHEY and SVGAGI. The CDR3 is made up of 13 amino acids. With 6 bases removed from V and 7 bases from J, the gap between germline ends came to 13 bases. CDR3 loop: CASRQTVKQPQHF. CDR3 nucleotides: TGTGCCAGCAGACAGACGGTAAAGCAGCCCCAGCATTTT.

The chain employs TRBV15 and TRBJ2-1; the match to TRBD2 covers 10 bases. CDR3 length equals 15 residues. Germline CDR1 and CDR2: LNHNV and YYDKDF (reference sequence). V dropped 5 bases and J dropped 2; count of bases not matched to a gene: 3. CDR3 sequence (DNA): TGTGCCACCAGCCGTACTAGCGGGGCCTACAATGAGCAGTTCTTC. It is translated as CATSRTSGAYNEQFF.

The chain couples TRBV4-1 to TRBJ2-2; D unresolved. Germline CDR1 and CDR2: MGHRA and YSYEKL. The CDR3 contains 13 residues. Trimming pared 3 bases from V and 6 bases from J, leaving 8 bases between. DNA for the CDR3: TGCGCCAGCAGCCACCTCGGGTCCGGGGAGCTGTTTTTT. Its protein is CASSHLGSGELFF.

In DNA form, the CDR3 reads TGTGCCAGCAGCGTAACGGACAGTGTTGGGACTGAAGCTTTCTTT. It translates to CASSVTDSVGTEAFF. The V gene is TRBV9, the J gene TRBJ1-1, with D perhaps TRBD1 (6 bases). The germline CDR1 and CDR2 sequences are SGDLS and YYNGEE. This CDR3 contains 15 residues. Trimming left V 1 base short and J 5 bases short, with 15 bases between.

This clone was counted between two and nine times. J is TRBJ2-3 and V is TRBV4-3, with TRBD2 matching 9 bases. This CDR3 region has 15 residues. V dropped 4 bases and J dropped 0; count of bases not matched to a gene: 2. Germline V lookup: CDR1 LGHNA, CDR2 YSLEER. The CDR3 reads CASSPTSGSTDTQYF. DNA for the CDR3: TGCGCCAGCAGCCCGACTAGCGGAAGCACAGATACGCAGTATTTT.

A word on this clone: This may be a read error, as it is one base from a much larger clone. Other DNA sequences from this sample encode an identical CDR3 as well. The chain has TRBV6-4 and TRBJ2-3; TRBD2 matches at 13 bases. The CDR3 extends over 15 amino acids. Trimming removed 2 bases from V and 4 bases from J; junction bases left unmatched: 0. The germline V gene has CDR1 MRHNA and CDR2 SNTAGT. CDR3 in DNA: TGTGCCAGCAGTGACACTAGCGGGGGGGCAGATACGCAGTATTTT. Translating it yields CASSDTSGGADTQYF.

This clone was counted once. J is TRBJ1-5 and V is TRBV27; 9 nucleotides line up with TRBD1. In germline, CDR1 is MNHEY, CDR2 SMNVEV (reference sequence). The CDR3 has 14 amino acids. V lost 5 bases to trimming and J lost 6 bases; unmatched junction nucleotides: 5. The CDR3 protein is CASSPGTGLQPQHF. CDR3 coding DNA: TGTGCCAGCAGTCCCGGGACAGGGCTTCAGCCCCAGCATTTT.

The V gene is TRBV28, the J gene TRBJ1-1; D gene uncertain. This CDR3 is 15 amino acids long. The V gene lost 1 base and the J gene lost 2 bases, with 11 bases spanning the gap. CDR1 is MDHEN, CDR2 SYDVKM, per germline. In DNA, the CDR3 is TGTGCCAGCAGTTTATATTGGCAGACAAACACTGAAGCTTTCTTT. Translated, it gives CASSLYWQTNTEAFF. The full variable domain, in which reference TRBV28 and TRBJ1-1 provide the parts outside the CDR3, is DVKVTQSSRYLVKRTGEKVFLECVQDMDHENMFWYRQDPGLGLRLIYFSYDVKMKEKGDIPEGYSVSREKKERFSLILESASTNQTSMYLCASSLYWQTNTEAFFGQGTRLTVV.

This chain joins TRBV7-9 and TRBJ1-2; 7 positions agree with TRBD1. V lost 4 bases to trimming and J lost 4 bases; unmatched junction nucleotides: 3. The CDR3 runs 13 residues. Germline assignment: CDR1 SEHNR and CDR2 FQNEAQ (reference sequence). The CDR3, as DNA: TGTGCCAGCAGCTCGACAGGGAGCTATGGCTACACCTTC. Its translation is CASSSTGSYGYTF.